This entry lists 19 T cell receptor beta chains sequenced from one sample in a study of graft-versus-host responses after intestinal transplantation. TCRdb keeps only in-frame clones here, not all; method: immunoSEQ multiplex PCR. The sample holds more than 10,000 clones, 25% to 40% seen once. The sequencing used alloreactive CD4+ T cells from a mixed lymphocyte reaction culture, collected before transplantation. The subset denotes: CFSE-low proliferating T cells sorted from roughly 6-day pre-transplant mixed lymphocyte reaction (GvH or HvG direction). These receptors were taken from a human patient who was an organ donor for intestinal transplantation.

This clone was seen a handful of times. V and J are TRBV7-9 and TRBJ1-4; TRBD1 matches at 9 bases. V trimming: 6 bases; J trimming: 5 bases; junction bases outside the gene matches: 4. The germline gives CDR1 SEHNR, CDR2 FQNEAQ (reference sequence). The CDR3 is 14 amino acids. The CDR3 loop is CASRPGTGNEKLFF. DNA for the CDR3: TGTGCCAGCAGACCTGGGACAGGGAATGAAAAACTGTTTTTT.

The chain recombines TRBV10-3 with TRBJ1-5; 8 nucleotides line up with TRBD1. Germline trimming cut 1 base from V and 5 bases from J; bases unmatched to any gene: 10. Germline V gives CDR1 ENHRY, CDR2 SYGVKD. There are 17 residues in the CDR3. CDR3 amino acids: CAISEFSGTGRDQPQHF. CDR3 sequence (DNA): TGTGCCATCAGTGAGTTTTCCGGGACAGGTAGGGATCAGCCCCAGCATTTT.

This clone was counted only a few times. The chain couples TRBV7-2 to TRBJ2-3; possibly TRBD2 for D (5 bases). V shed 5 bases and J shed 4 bases, with 19 bases lying between them. This CDR3 spans 16 amino acids. Germline V gene lookup returns CDR1 SGHTA and CDR2 FQGNSA. CDR3 coding DNA: TGTGCCAGCAGCCCCCGGGGTAGCCCCTCGGCAGATACGCAGTATTTT. It translates to CASSPRGSPSADTQYF.

This clone was counted a few times. V usage is TRBV7-3 and J usage is TRBJ2-1; 13 nucleotides align to TRBD2. This CDR3 has 15 residues. The J segment lost 5 bases and the V segment lost 6 bases, leaving 4 bases of the junction unmatched. CDR1 is SGHTA, CDR2 FQGTGA, per germline. CDR3 sequence: CASSRLAGGNNEQFF. The CDR3 DNA sequence: TGTGCCAGCAGTCGACTAGCGGGGGGCAACAATGAGCAGTTCTTC. Drawing the rest from reference TRBV7-3 and TRBJ2-1, the complete variable domain is GAGVSQTPSNKVTEKGKYVELRCDPISGHTALYWYRQSLGQGPEFLIYFQGTGAADDSGLPNDRFFAVRPEGSVSTLKIQRTERGDSAVYLCASSRLAGGNNEQFFGPGTRLTVL.

The rearrangement links TRBV6-6 to TRBJ1-2; 11 nucleotides line up with TRBD1. The CDR3 covers 16 residues. Germline values: CDR1 MNHNY, CDR2 SVGAGI (reference sequence). With V trimmed by 0 bases and J by 3 bases, 3 bases remained unmatched. The CDR3 region is CASSYSGTGGHYGYTF. The CDR3 coding sequence is TGTGCCAGCAGTTACTCCGGGACAGGGGGTCACTATGGCTACACCTTC.

This clone was seen only a few times. The chain carries TRBV7-2 and TRBJ1-6; D is possibly TRBD1 (5 bases). Germline values: CDR1 SGHTA, CDR2 FQGNSA. CDR3 length: 13 amino acids. The V and J ends lost 1 base and 9 bases respectively, with 7 bases between them. The CDR3 here is CASSLGQGSPLHF. CDR3 DNA sequence: TGTGCCAGCAGCTTAGGTCAGGGTTCACCCCTCCACTTT.

With respect to this clone: The junction departs from the called germline gene at one end, perhaps through a read error. V is TRBV7-2 and J is TRBJ1-6; D is ambiguous. Germline assignment: CDR1 SGHTA and CDR2 FQGNSA. The CDR3 runs 14 residues. CDR3 bases: TGTGCCGGCAGCCCCAACGGGGTGGGCTCACCCCTCCACTTT. As protein: CAGSPNGVGSPLHF.

This clone has more than one count but fewer than ten. CDR3 protein: CAWRGPGTGKGEQYF. The CDR3 DNA reads as TGTGCCTGGAGGGGACCCGGGACAGGGAAAGGCGAGCAGTACTTC. V gene TRBV30 combines with J gene TRBJ2-7, with 9 bases lining up with TRBD1. Trimming removed 3 bases from V and 6 bases from J; junction bases left unmatched: 12. The CDR3 contains 15 residues. Germline CDR1 and CDR2: GTSNPN and SVGIG (reference sequence).

The genes are TRBV6-1 and TRBJ2-3; TRBD1 might be the D (5 bases). The CDR3 contains 11 residues. V lost 11 bases and J lost 6, with 12 bases in between. Germline CDR1 and CDR2: MNHNS and SASEGT. The chain's CDR3 is CAATGLDTQYF. CDR3 bases: TGTGCCGCCACAGGTCTTGATACGCAGTATTTT.

Only a few counts were recorded for this clone. J is TRBJ2-3 and V is TRBV7-2; D gene uncertain. This CDR3 comprises 12 residues. Looked up from germline, CDR1 is SGHTA and CDR2 is FQGNSA. The V end lost 5 bases, the J end lost 3 bases, and 6 bases lay between the germline ends. This CDR3 reads CASSPFTDTQYF. CDR3 DNA: TGTGCCAGCAGCCCCTTTACAGATACGCAGTATTTT.

This clone was seen a few times. The V gene is TRBV4-2, the J gene TRBJ2-7; 8 bases line up with TRBD1. This CDR3 is 14 amino acids long. Trimming cost V 5 bases and J 0 bases; bases outside gene matches: 3. The germline V gene encodes CDR1 LGHNA and CDR2 YNFKEQ. The chain's CDR3 is CASSYRGVSYEQYF. For the CDR3, the DNA is TGTGCCAGCAGCTACAGGGGGGTCTCCTACGAGCAGTACTTC.

The gene calls are TRBV5-4 and TRBJ2-2, with 10 bases matching TRBD1. The CDR3 totals 15 residues. Per the germline V gene, CDR1 is SGHNT and CDR2 is YYREEE (reference sequence). After removal of 4 bases from V and 2 bases from J, the junction contained 2 bases not matched to a gene. The CDR3 DNA follows: TGTGCCAGCAGCCGGACAGGGGGAAACACCGGGGAGCTGTTTTTT. As protein: CASSRTGGNTGELFF.

This chain uses TRBV9 with TRBJ2-1; 11 bases match TRBD2. CDR3 size: 16 residues. Per the germline V gene, CDR1 is SGDLS and CDR2 is YYNGEE. V was pared by 2 bases and J by 4 bases, with 5 bases of the junction left unmatched. CDR3 sequence reads: CASSVLLAGGYNEQFF. CDR3 nucleotides: TGTGCCAGCAGCGTCCTCTTAGCGGGGGGGTACAATGAGCAGTTCTTC. Combining the CDR3 with reference TRBV9 and TRBJ2-1 gives the whole variable domain DSGVTQTPKHLITATGQRVTLRCSPRSGDLSVYWYQQSLDQGLQFLIQYYNGEERAKGNILERFSAQQFPDLHSELNLSSLELGDSALYFCASSVLLAGGYNEQFFGPGTRLTVL.

A note on this clone: The junction shows a germline mismatch at one end, possibly a read error. The rearrangement links TRBV5-6 to TRBJ2-6; no clear D gene. Germline CDR1 and CDR2: SGHDT and YYEEEE. This CDR3 has 12 residues. For the CDR3, the DNA is TGTGCCAGCAGCCTGACACGATCTCGCTCTATTTTC. Its protein is CASSLTRSRSIF.

The chain links TRBV6-5 to TRBJ2-1, with D hard to call. The CDR3 spans 13 residues. Germline CDR1 and CDR2: MNHEY and SVGAGI. V lost 3 bases and J 5 bases, leaving 8 bases between the germline ends. Here the CDR3 reads CASSYNPDNEQFF. CDR3 sequence (DNA): TGTGCCAGCAGTTATAACCCAGACAATGAGCAGTTCTTC.

This clone has just a few counts. CDR3 sequence (DNA): TGTGCCAGCAGCCCCGGGACTACCGGGGAGCTGTTTTTT. This gives the protein CASSPGTTGELFF. This sequence joins TRBV5-4 and TRBJ2-2; D is perhaps TRBD2 (6 bases). This CDR3 comprises 13 residues. Germline V gene data show CDR1 as SGHNT and CDR2 as YYREEE (reference sequence). The germline V and J ends were trimmed by 4 bases and 5 bases, with 9 bases remaining between them.

This clone was counted a few times. The rearrangement uses TRBV7-9 and TRBJ2-2; weak D call: TRBD1 (8 bases). This CDR3 contains 14 residues. Germline CDR1 is SEHNR and CDR2 is FQNEAQ (reference sequence). V gave up 4 bases and J gave up 4 bases, with 10 bases separating them. The CDR3 nucleotides read TGTGCCAGCAGCTACAGGGGGGGCACCGGGGAGCTGTTTTTT. Protein product: CASSYRGGTGELFF.

The CDR3 loop is CAISRTQVALSNTEAFF. The CDR3 bases are TGTGCCATCAGCCGAACACAGGTCGCTCTCAGTAACACTGAAGCTTTCTTT. The gene calls are TRBV10-3 and TRBJ1-1; D might be TRBD1 (5 bases). Germline CDR1 ENHRY, CDR2 SYGVKD. Deletions cut 6 bases from V and 2 bases from J, with 22 bases between. CDR3 length equals 17 residues.

This clone came up a few times. V and J are TRBV27 and TRBJ1-1, with D perhaps TRBD1 (5 bases). V dropped 2 bases and J dropped 1 base, with 8 bases sitting between them. CDR1 and CDR2 (germline): MNHEY, SMNVEV (reference sequence). This CDR3 comprises 14 residues. The CDR3 bases are TGTGCCAGCAGTTTAGGGGCGAGGAACACTGAAGCTTTCTTT. This gives the protein CASSLGARNTEAFF.